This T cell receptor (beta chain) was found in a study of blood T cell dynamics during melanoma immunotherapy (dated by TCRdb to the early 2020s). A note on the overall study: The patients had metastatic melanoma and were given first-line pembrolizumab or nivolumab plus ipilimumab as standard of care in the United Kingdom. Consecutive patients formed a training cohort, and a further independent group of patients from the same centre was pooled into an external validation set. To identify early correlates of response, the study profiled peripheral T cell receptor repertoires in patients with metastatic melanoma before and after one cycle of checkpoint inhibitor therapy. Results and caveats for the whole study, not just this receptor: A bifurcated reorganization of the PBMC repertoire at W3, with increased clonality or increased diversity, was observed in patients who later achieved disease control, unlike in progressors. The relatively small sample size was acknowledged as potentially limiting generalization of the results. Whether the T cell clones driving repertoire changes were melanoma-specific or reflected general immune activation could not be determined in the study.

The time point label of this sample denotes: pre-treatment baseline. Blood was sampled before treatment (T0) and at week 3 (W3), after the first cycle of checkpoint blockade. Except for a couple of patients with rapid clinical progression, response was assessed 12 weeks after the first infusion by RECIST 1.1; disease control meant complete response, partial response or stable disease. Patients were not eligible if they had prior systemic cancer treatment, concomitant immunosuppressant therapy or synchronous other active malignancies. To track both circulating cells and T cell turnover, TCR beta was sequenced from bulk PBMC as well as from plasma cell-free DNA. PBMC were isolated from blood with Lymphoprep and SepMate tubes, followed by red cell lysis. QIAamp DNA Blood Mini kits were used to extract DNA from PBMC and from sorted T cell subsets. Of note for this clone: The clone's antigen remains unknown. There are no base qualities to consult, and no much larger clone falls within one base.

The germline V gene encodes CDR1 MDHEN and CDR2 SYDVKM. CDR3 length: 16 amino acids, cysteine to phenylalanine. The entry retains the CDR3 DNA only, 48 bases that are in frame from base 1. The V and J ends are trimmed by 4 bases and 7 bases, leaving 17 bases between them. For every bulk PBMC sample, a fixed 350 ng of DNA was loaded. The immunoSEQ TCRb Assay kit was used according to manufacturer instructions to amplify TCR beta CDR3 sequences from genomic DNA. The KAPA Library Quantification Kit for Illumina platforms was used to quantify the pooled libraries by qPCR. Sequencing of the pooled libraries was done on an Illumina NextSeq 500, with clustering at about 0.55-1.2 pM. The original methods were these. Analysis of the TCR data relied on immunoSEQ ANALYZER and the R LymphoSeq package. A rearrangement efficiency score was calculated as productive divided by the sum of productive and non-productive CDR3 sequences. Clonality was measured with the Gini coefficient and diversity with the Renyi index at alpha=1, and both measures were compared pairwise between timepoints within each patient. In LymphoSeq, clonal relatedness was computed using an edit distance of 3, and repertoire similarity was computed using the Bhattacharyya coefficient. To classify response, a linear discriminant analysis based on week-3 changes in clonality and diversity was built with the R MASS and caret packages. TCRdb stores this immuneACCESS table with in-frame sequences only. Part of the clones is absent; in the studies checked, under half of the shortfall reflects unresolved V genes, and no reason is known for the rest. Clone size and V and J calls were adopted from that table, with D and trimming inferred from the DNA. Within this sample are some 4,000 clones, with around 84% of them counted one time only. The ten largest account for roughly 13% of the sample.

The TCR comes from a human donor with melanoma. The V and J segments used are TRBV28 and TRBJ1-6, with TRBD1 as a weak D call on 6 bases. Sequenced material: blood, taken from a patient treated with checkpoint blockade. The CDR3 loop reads CASSSAGGSRNSPLHF. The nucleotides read TGTGCCAGCAGTTCCGCCGGGGGCTCTAGAAATTCACCCCTCCACTTT.